This is a list of T cell receptor beta chains from one sample in a study of Graves' ophthalmopathy and Graves' hyperthyroidism. MiXCR, run by TCRdb on the multiplex PCR reads, gives a single entry per CDR3 protein. The profile shows 660,000 or so distinct CDR3 sequences, under 50% of them singletons. The sample taken for sequencing was peripheral blood. The receptors derive from an adult man with Graves' ophthalmopathy. CDR3s include the opening cysteine and the closing phenylalanine or tryptophan. Fields, in order: CDR3 protein, CDR3 DNA, J gene, D gene, clone size, V gene. The D gene is left open where the match is weak. Not all rows give a size; the values are once, few, many and, for expanded clones, a class.

CDR3 protein: CASSTTSKETQYF
CDR3 DNA: TGTGCCAGCAGTACAACATCTAAAGAGACCCAGTACTTC
J gene: TRBJ2-5
D gene: .
clone size: few
V gene: TRBV6-5

CDR3 protein: CASSDGRGRTAAFF
CDR3 DNA: TGTGCCAGCAGTGACGGCAGGGGCAGAACTGCGGCTTTCTTT
J gene: TRBJ1-1
D gene: .
clone size: .
V gene: TRBV2

CDR3 protein: CASSPTGDGVREQYF
CDR3 DNA: TGCGCCAGCAGCCCAACAGGGGACGGAGTACGGGAGCAGTACTTC
J gene: TRBJ2-7
D gene: TRBD1
clone size: many
V gene: TRBV4-3

CDR3 protein: CSAATSIGGELFF
CDR3 DNA: TGCAGTGCCGCCACTAGCATCGGCGGGGAGCTGTTTTTT
J gene: TRBJ2-2
D gene: .
clone size: many
V gene: TRBV20-1

CDR3 protein: CASSPRGLGGGENEQYF
CDR3 DNA: TGTGCCAGCAGCCCCCGGGGATTGGGGGGGGGCGAGAACGAGCAGTACTTC
J gene: TRBJ2-7
D gene: .
clone size: .
V gene: TRBV7-9

CDR3 protein: CASSSGTGDKKLFF
CDR3 DNA: TGTGCCAGCAGCTCCGGGACAGGGGATAAAAAACTTTTTTTT
J gene: TRBJ1-4
D gene: TRBD1
clone size: .
V gene: TRBV7-9

CDR3 protein: CASNGQGIYEQYF
CDR3 DNA: TGTGCCAGCAATGGACAGGGTATCTACGAGCAGTACTTC
J gene: TRBJ2-7
D gene: TRBD1
clone size: many
V gene: TRBV2

CDR3 protein: CASRETGSDGYTF
CDR3 DNA: TGCGCCAGCCGTGAGACGGGGTCAGATGGCTACACCTTC
J gene: TRBJ1-2
D gene: .
clone size: .
V gene: TRBV10-2

CDR3 protein: CASSVEGESGRANEQYF
CDR3 DNA: TGTGCCAGCAGCGTTGAGGGAGAAAGCGGGAGGGCCAACGAGCAGTACTTC
J gene: TRBJ2-7
D gene: TRBD2
clone size: .
V gene: TRBV7-9

CDR3 protein: CAISDTATAYTETQYF
CDR3 DNA: TGTGCCATCAGTGATACGGCGACCGCCTATACGGAGACCCAGTACTTC
J gene: TRBJ2-5
D gene: .
clone size: .
V gene: TRBV10-3

CDR3 protein: CASRPSSGGTQGAQYF
CDR3 DNA: TGTGCCAGCAGGCCCTCTAGCGGGGGGACCCAAGGGGCCCAGTACTTC
J gene: TRBJ2-5
D gene: TRBD2
clone size: few
V gene: TRBV12-3/TRBV12-4

CDR3 protein: CAVPGGAGGQETQYF
CDR3 DNA: TGTGCCGTACCCGGTGGAGCGGGGGGCCAAGAGACCCAGTACTTC
J gene: TRBJ2-5
D gene: TRBD2
clone size: many
V gene: TRBV2

CDR3 protein: CASSLDRGVVPTEAFF
CDR3 DNA: TGTGCCAGCAGCTTAGATCGGGGGGTAGTCCCCACTGAAGCTTTCTTT
J gene: TRBJ1-1
D gene: .
clone size: .
V gene: TRBV11-3

CDR3 protein: CASGRGKQETQYF
CDR3 DNA: TGTGCTAGTGGTCGCGGGAAACAAGAGACCCAGTACTTC
J gene: TRBJ2-5
D gene: .
clone size: many
V gene: TRBV12-5

CDR3 protein: CASSGGTSVNTEAFF
CDR3 DNA: TGTGCCAGTAGCGGGGGGACATCCGTGAACACTGAAGCTTTCTTT
J gene: TRBJ1-1
D gene: .
clone size: many
V gene: TRBV19